The 28 T cell receptor beta chains listed next were all sequenced from one sample in a study of shared clonotypes between healthy human individuals. Profiling relied on immunoSEQ multiplex PCR, and the TCRdb table lists in-frame clones only, not all of them. The table records millions of clones, just over 90% of them present only once. The naive CD8 subset, CD45RO-negative cells positively selected for CCR7, excluded terminally differentiated effector memory CD45RA+ cells. Sequencing input: naive CD8+ T cells from PBMCs. These receptors all stem from a man between 18 and 35 years old in good health. Some clones in this sample may be carry-over from other donors' samples.

V is TRBV6-1 and J is TRBJ1-2, with D maybe TRBD1 (5 bases). The ends were cut back, 2 bases at V and 4 bases at J, with 8 bases in the middle. Germline loops: CDR1 MNHNS, CDR2 SASEGT. The CDR3 covers 13 residues. CDR3 region: CASSEQGGYGYTF. CDR3 coding DNA: TGTGCCAGCAGTGAACAGGGAGGCTATGGCTACACCTTC.

The genes are TRBV27 and TRBJ2-7; D gene ambiguous. The CDR3 length is 11 residues. With 5 bases removed from V and 5 bases from J, the gap between germline ends came to 7 bases. Germline CDR1 and CDR2: MNHEY and SMNVEV (reference sequence). The CDR3 DNA follows: TGTGCCAGCAGTGACGACGACGAGCAGTACTTC. It translates to CASSDDDEQYF.

This clone was seen only once. V and J are TRBV11-2 and TRBJ2-7; 8 positions match TRBD2. The germline V gene encodes CDR1 SGHAT and CDR2 FQNNGV. Unmatched junction bases numbered 4, after V lost 4 bases and J lost 2 bases. The CDR3 length is 14 residues. The CDR3: CASSSGGVAYEQYF. DNA of the CDR3: TGTGCCAGCAGCTCCGGGGGGGTCGCCTACGAGCAGTACTTC.

The chain uses TRBV7-6 and TRBJ2-7, with a weak D call TRBD1 (5 bases). Germline CDR1 and CDR2: SGHVS and FNYEAQ. Trimming left V 0 bases short and J 2 bases short, with 11 bases between. CDR3 length: 15 amino acids. The CDR3 reads CASSLAPGATYEQYF. The CDR3 nucleotides read TGTGCCAGCAGCTTAGCTCCTGGGGCCACCTACGAGCAGTACTTC.

The chain links TRBV19 to TRBJ2-7; the D is unclear. V gave up 1 base and J gave up 5 bases, with 6 bases separating them. This CDR3 comprises 12 residues. CDR1 and CDR2 (germline): LNHDA, SQIVND (reference sequence). In DNA, the CDR3 is TGTGCCAGTAGTATAGCTGAAGACGAGCAGTACTTC. Encoded protein: CASSIAEDEQYF.

This chain uses TRBV7-9 with TRBJ2-2; 9 nucleotides line up with TRBD1. Looked up from germline, CDR1 is SEHNR and CDR2 is FQNEAQ (reference sequence). CDR3 length: 16 amino acids. V shed 5 bases, J shed 2 bases, and the junction held 6 bases outside the gene matches. The CDR3 loop is CASSQRGQGNTGELFF. The CDR3 nucleotides read TGTGCCAGCAGCCAACGGGGACAGGGAAACACCGGGGAGCTGTTTTTT.

The V and J genes are TRBV4-1 and TRBJ2-7; 8 bases map to TRBD1. CDR3 length: 16 amino acids. Germline V CDR1 and CDR2: MGHRA, YSYEKL. After removal of 1 base from V and 2 bases from J, the junction contained 7 bases not matched to a gene. The CDR3 here is CASSQAGGTVPYEQYF. For the CDR3, the DNA is TGCGCCAGCAGCCAAGCAGGGGGCACGGTACCCTACGAGCAGTACTTC.

The V call is TRBV19, the J call TRBJ2-7; 10 positions agree with TRBD2. The trim removed 5 bases at V and 0 bases at J, leaving 10 bases unmatched. Per the germline V gene, CDR1 is LNHDA and CDR2 is SQIVND (reference sequence). The CDR3 totals 17 residues. The CDR3 DNA reads as TGTGCCAGTAGTCCACTTAGCGGGAGGCTCAGCTCCTACGAGCAGTACTTC. It yields the protein CASSPLSGRLSSYEQYF.

The chain recombines TRBV19 with TRBJ2-5; 9 bases line up with TRBD1. This CDR3 is built from 15 residues. CDR1 and CDR2 (germline): LNHDA, SQIVND (reference sequence). Unmatched junction bases numbered 7, after V lost 4 bases and J lost 4 bases. Here the CDR3 reads CASSRGTGSGETQYF. CDR3 DNA: TGTGCCAGTAGTAGGGGGACAGGGTCAGGAGAGACCCAGTACTTC.

V and J are TRBV11-3 and TRBJ2-3, with D possibly TRBD1 on 5 matching bases. CDR1 SGHNT and CDR2 YENEEA come from the germline V gene. Trimming took off 5 bases at V and 3 bases at J, with 12 bases between the two ends. There are 14 residues in the CDR3. CDR3 sequence reads: CASSPDMATDTQYF. CDR3 nucleotides: TGTGCCAGCAGCCCGGACATGGCAACAGATACGCAGTATTTT.

The chain recombines TRBV27 with TRBJ1-4, with unresolved D. The CDR3 has 16 residues. The germline CDR1 and CDR2 sequences are MNHEY and SMNVEV (reference sequence). The V and J ends lost 8 bases and 0 bases respectively, with 16 bases between them. The CDR3 DNA is TGTGCCAGCCGCTTAATTTGGGGTGCAACTAATGAAAAACTGTTTTTT. Protein sequence: CASRLIWGATNEKLFF.

The rearrangement joins TRBV25-1 to TRBJ2-5; D uncertain. TRBJ2-7 matches the DNA end more closely, so the J call is doubtful. Germline lookup yields CDR1 MGHDK and CDR2 SYGVNS. The CDR3 loop spans 11 amino acids. The chain's CDR3 is CASEDGYEQYF. CDR3 sequence (DNA): TGTGCCAGCGAGGACGGCTACGAGCAGTACTTC.

On this clone itself: The sample holds other DNA sequences that translate to the same CDR3. The chain links TRBV7-2 to TRBJ2-1; tentatively, D is TRBD2 (5 bases). The germline gives CDR1 SGHTA, CDR2 FQGNSA. The CDR3 is made up of 14 amino acids. V dropped 5 bases and J dropped 4 bases, with 12 bases sitting between them. In DNA, the CDR3 is TGTGCCAGCAGCCCGCGGACTGGGTACAATGAGCAGTTCTTC. It specifies CASSPRTGYNEQFF.

The chain couples TRBV5-1 to TRBJ2-1; TRBD2 matches 7 bases. Germline V gene data show CDR1 as SGHRS and CDR2 as YFSETQ. J was trimmed by 9 bases and V by 5 bases; bases with no gene match: 20. There are 17 residues in the CDR3. The CDR3 nucleotides are TGCGCCAGCAGATCCGCCCGGGGAGGGGTTCCGTGGAGTGAGCAGTTCTTC. Protein: CASRSARGGVPWSEQFF.

The chain employs TRBV25-1 and TRBJ2-3, with unresolved D. The ends were cut back, 3 bases at V and 1 base at J, with 14 bases in the middle. Germline V gene sequence: CDR1 MGHDK, CDR2 SYGVNS. The CDR3 contains 16 residues. This CDR3 is CASSDGSRRGTDTQYF. The CDR3 nucleotides are TGTGCCAGCAGTGACGGGTCCCGGCGAGGCACAGATACGCAGTATTTT.

This rearrangement joins TRBV5-1 to TRBJ2-7, with 11 bases lining up with TRBD2. This CDR3 comprises 15 residues. After removal of 7 bases from V and 2 bases from J, the junction contained 8 bases not matched to a gene. Germline CDR1 and CDR2: SGHRS and YFSETQ. Here the CDR3 reads CASRDALAGAYEQYF. CDR3 coding DNA: TGCGCCAGCCGCGACGCACTAGCGGGGGCCTACGAGCAGTACTTC.

The chain is built from TRBV7-9 and TRBJ2-1; TRBD2 matches 12 bases. V was clipped by 5 bases and J by 7 bases; unmatched bases: 9. This CDR3 is 16 amino acids long. The germline CDR1 and CDR2 sequences are SEHNR and FQNEAQ (reference sequence). CDR3 coding DNA: TGTGCCAGCAGCGCCGCTAGCGGGAGGGCCCTGAATGAGCAGTTCTTC. The encoded protein is CASSAASGRALNEQFF.

The V and J genes are TRBV4-1 and TRBJ2-1, with 7 bases lining up with TRBD2. The CDR3 is 15 amino acids. Trimming cost V 0 bases and J 8 bases; bases outside gene matches: 7. Germline values: CDR1 MGHRA, CDR2 YSYEKL. The CDR3 reads CASSQDLAVGDEQFF. CDR3 nucleotide sequence: TGCGCCAGCAGCCAAGATCTAGCGGTGGGGGATGAGCAGTTCTTC.

The gene calls are TRBV18 and TRBJ2-7; TRBD2 might be the D (5 bases). V lost 4 bases and J 2 bases, leaving 21 bases between the germline ends. The CDR3 contains 17 residues. The V gene's germline CDR1 is KGHSH and CDR2 LQKENI. CDR3 protein: CASSRPEEVGSPYEQYF. The CDR3 DNA sequence: TGTGCCAGCTCACGACCCGAGGAGGTAGGGTCTCCCTACGAGCAGTACTTC.

The chain is built from TRBV2 and TRBJ1-1; 10 positions agree with TRBD1. CDR3 size: 15 residues. Trimming removed 6 bases from V and 3 bases from J; junction bases left unmatched: 7. From germline, CDR1 is SNHLY and CDR2 FYNNEI. CDR3 DNA sequence: TGTGCCAGCAGGGGACAGGGGTATTGGGACACTGAAGCTTTCTTT. Translation gives CASRGQGYWDTEAFF.

This chain uses TRBV2 with TRBJ1-1; D is unresolved. The length of the CDR3 is 14 residues. Germline assignment: CDR1 SNHLY and CDR2 FYNNEI. Trimming left V 7 bases short and J 4 bases short, with 16 bases between. The CDR3 loop reads CASKPQVSGTEAFF. CDR3 DNA sequence: TGTGCCAGCAAACCCCAGGTTAGCGGCACTGAAGCTTTCTTT.

The chain combines TRBV11-2 with TRBJ2-7; possibly TRBD2 for D (7 bases). This CDR3 has 14 amino acids. Per germline, CDR1 SGHAT and CDR2 FQNNGV. V was clipped by 5 bases and J by 3 bases, with 14 bases between them. The CDR3 DNA reads TGTGCCAGCAGCAGTGGGGGCGGGAGCTACGAGCAGTACTTC. It codes for CASSSGGGSYEQYF.

The chain joins TRBV5-1 to TRBJ1-4; the D is unclear. CDR3 length equals 15 residues. Germline CDR1 SGHRS, CDR2 YFSETQ. Deletions cut 0 bases from V and 6 bases from J, with 12 bases between. The CDR3 region is CASSLAAGMDEKLFF. CDR3 in DNA: TGCGCCAGCAGCTTGGCCGCGGGGATGGATGAAAAACTGTTTTTT. Using reference TRBV5-1 and TRBJ1-4 for the parts outside the CDR3, the full variable domain is KAGVTQTPRYLIKTRGQQVTLSCSPISGHRSVSWYQQTPGQGLQFLFEYFSETQRNKGNFPGRFSGRQFSNSRSEMNVSTLELGDSALYLCASSLAAGMDEKLFFGSGTQLSVL.

The gene calls are TRBV7-9 and TRBJ1-1; D is unclear. The germline CDR1 and CDR2 sequences are SEHNR and FQNEAQ (reference sequence). The CDR3 runs to 15 residues. With 5 bases removed from V and 0 bases from J, the gap between germline ends came to 13 bases. In DNA, the CDR3 is TGTGCCAGCAGCGGAATAATTAATTTGAACACTGAAGCTTTCTTT. Encoded protein: CASSGIINLNTEAFF.

The J gene is TRBJ2-7, the V gene TRBV15, with D hard to call. Trimming removed 1 base from V and 5 bases from J, with 12 bases in between. CDR3 length equals 14 residues. CDR1 is LNHNV, CDR2 YYDKDF, per germline (reference sequence). CDR3 sequence: CATSRVRASNEQYF. The DNA of the CDR3 is TGTGCCACCAGCAGAGTGAGAGCGTCCAACGAGCAGTACTTC.

The chain combines TRBV28 with TRBJ1-2, with 9 bases identical to TRBD1. Germline CDR1 reads MDHEN; CDR2 reads SYDVKM. V trimming: 8 bases; J trimming: 3 bases; junction bases outside the gene matches: 16. The CDR3 spans 17 residues. The CDR3 spells CASLPLSTTGGDYGYTF. The CDR3 bases are TGTGCCAGCTTACCACTTAGTACGACAGGGGGTGACTATGGCTACACCTTC.

J is TRBJ2-1 and V is TRBV29-1; 11 nucleotides align to TRBD2. The CDR3 sequence is 17 residues long. Germline CDR1 is SQVTM and CDR2 is ANQGSEA. V trimming: 4 bases; J trimming: 2 bases; junction bases outside the gene matches: 10. CDR3 amino acids: CSVVGVAGGPTYNEQFF. In DNA, the CDR3 is TGCAGCGTTGTCGGGGTAGCGGGAGGGCCGACCTACAATGAGCAGTTCTTC.

The V call is TRBV5-6, the J call TRBJ1-1; D possibly corresponds to TRBD1 (6 bases). The CDR3 length is 14 residues. CDR1 SGHDT and CDR2 YYEEEE come from the germline V gene. The V end lost 4 bases, the J end lost 1 base, and 11 bases lay between the germline ends. The CDR3 region is CASSPETGNTEAFF. CDR3 in DNA: TGTGCCAGCAGCCCAGAGACAGGGAACACTGAAGCTTTCTTT.